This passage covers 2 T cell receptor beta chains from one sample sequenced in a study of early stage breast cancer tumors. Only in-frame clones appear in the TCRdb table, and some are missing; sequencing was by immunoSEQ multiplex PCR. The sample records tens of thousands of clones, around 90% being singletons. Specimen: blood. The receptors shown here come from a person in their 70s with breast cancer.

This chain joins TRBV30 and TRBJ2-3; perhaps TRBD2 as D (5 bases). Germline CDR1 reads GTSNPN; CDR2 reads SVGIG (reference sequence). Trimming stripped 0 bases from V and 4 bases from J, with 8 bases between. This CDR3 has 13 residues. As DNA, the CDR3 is TGTGCCTGGAGTGTAGGAGGTTCAGATACGCAGTATTTT. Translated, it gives CAWSVGGSDTQYF.

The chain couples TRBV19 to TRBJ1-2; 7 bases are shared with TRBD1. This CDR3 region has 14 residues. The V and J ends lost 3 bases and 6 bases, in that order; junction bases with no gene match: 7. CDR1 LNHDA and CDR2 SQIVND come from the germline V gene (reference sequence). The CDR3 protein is CASSIDRVENGYTF. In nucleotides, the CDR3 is TGTGCCAGTAGTATTGACAGGGTGGAGAATGGCTACACCTTC.